The clone carrying this T cell receptor (beta chain) was counted between two and nine times. Its specificity is unknown. This sample was taken from a study of early T cells in non-severe SARS-CoV-2 infection. Study-level information: Unsorted whole-blood RNA was sequenced in bulk, leaving chains unpaired. Study conclusions and caveats: Private and CD4 specificities were missed by VDJdb matching, skewed to anti-spike CD8.

From the 5' RACE reads, TCRdb called clonotypes with MiXCR, one entry per CDR3 protein. The sample contains 50,000 to 80,000 distinct CDR3 sequences, approximately 9.2% of which appear only once. Germline CDR1 SGHRS, CDR2 YFSETQ. V lost 0 bases and J 6 bases, leaving 10 bases between the germline ends. The length of the CDR3 is 15 residues. This clonotype was sampled from an adult who was a healthcare worker with PCR-confirmed SARS-CoV-2 infection or an uninfected control (not recorded which). V is TRBV5-1 and J is TRBJ1-6; possible D gene TRBD1, 5 bases. This specimen was whole blood, taken at baseline. CDR3 sequence: CASSLESGSNSPLHF. CDR3 nucleotide sequence: TGCGCCAGCAGCTTGGAATCAGGGTCTAATTCACCCCTCCACTTT.